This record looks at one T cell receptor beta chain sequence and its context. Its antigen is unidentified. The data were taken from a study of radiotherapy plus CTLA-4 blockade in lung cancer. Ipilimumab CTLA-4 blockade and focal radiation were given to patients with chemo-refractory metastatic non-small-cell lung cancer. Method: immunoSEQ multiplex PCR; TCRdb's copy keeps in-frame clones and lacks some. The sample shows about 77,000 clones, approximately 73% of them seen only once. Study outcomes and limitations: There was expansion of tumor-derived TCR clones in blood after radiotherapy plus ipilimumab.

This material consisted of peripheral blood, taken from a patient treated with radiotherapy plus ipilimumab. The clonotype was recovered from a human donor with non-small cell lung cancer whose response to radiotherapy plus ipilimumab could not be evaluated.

CDR3 coding DNA: TGTGCCAGCAGTGAGATAGGGGACACTGAAGCTTTCTTT. The encoded protein is CASSEIGDTEAFF. V usage is TRBV2 and J usage is TRBJ1-1; weak D call: TRBD1 (5 bases). Looked up from germline, CDR1 is SNHLY and CDR2 is FYNNEI. There are 13 residues in the CDR3. Trimming took 3 bases from V and 3 from J, leaving 8 bases between them.